The 14 T cell receptor beta chains below all came from one sample that was sequenced in a study of Ad26.COV2.S vaccination and SARS-CoV-2 variants. The treatment: approximately 18 received Ad26.COV2.S at low or high dose, single or two shots; roughly five received placebo; per-sample allocation not given. At day 63 after the first vaccine or placebo injection, samples were drawn. The protocol was immunoSEQ multiplex PCR, while the TCRdb copy is restricted to in-frame clones and leaves out a portion. This table has roughly 380,000 clones, about 85% appearing once. The specimen was peripheral blood, collected in a trial of Ad26.COV2.S vaccine versus placebo. The receptors come from a person aged 18-60 years who received the Ad26.COV2.S COVID-19 vaccine or a placebo.

V usage is TRBV30 and J usage is TRBJ1-4, with D perhaps TRBD1 (6 bases). This CDR3 has 14 amino acids. The germline V gene has CDR1 GTSNPN and CDR2 SVGIG (reference sequence). V lost 4 bases, J lost 4 bases, and 13 bases lay in between. The CDR3 spells CAWNQGGINEKLFF. Here the CDR3 DNA reads TGTGCCTGGAATCAAGGGGGAATTAATGAAAAACTGTTTTTT.

This chain uses TRBV4-1 with TRBJ2-7; D is possibly TRBD1 (5 bases). Germline lookup yields CDR1 MGHRA and CDR2 YSYEKL. The CDR3 runs to 14 residues. The ends were cut back, 2 bases at V and 3 bases at J, with 11 bases in the middle. CDR3: CASSQSSGFYEQYF. CDR3 DNA sequence: TGCGCCAGCAGCCAAAGTTCAGGGTTCTACGAGCAGTACTTC.

The V gene is TRBV5-1, the J gene TRBJ1-1; 7 nucleotides match TRBD1. The CDR3 loop spans 14 amino acids. Per the germline V gene, CDR1 is SGHRS and CDR2 is YFSETQ. V was pared by 3 bases and J by 5 bases, with 7 bases of the junction left unmatched. The CDR3 reads CASSSHRGSTEAFF. The DNA for the CDR3 is TGCGCCAGCAGCTCACACAGGGGAAGTACTGAAGCTTTCTTT. The full variable domain, rest sourced from reference TRBV5-1 and TRBJ1-1, is KAGVTQTPRYLIKTRGQQVTLSCSPISGHRSVSWYQQTPGQGLQFLFEYFSETQRNKGNFPGRFSGRQFSNSRSEMNVSTLELGDSALYLCASSSHRGSTEAFFGQGTRLTVV.

This sequence joins TRBV4-3 and TRBJ2-3; TRBD2 matches at 8 bases. CDR3 length: 17 residues. The V gene's germline CDR1 is LGHNA and CDR2 YSLEER. J lost 3 bases, V lost 1 base, and 9 bases had no gene match. CDR3: CASSQVQGLGLTDTQYF. CDR3 in DNA: TGCGCCAGCAGCCAAGTCCAGGGACTAGGATTAACAGATACGCAGTATTTT.

The chain has TRBV3-1 (or the pseudogene TRBV3-2) and TRBJ2-3, with TRBD1 matching 7 bases. The germline gives CDR1 LGHDT, CDR2 YNNKEL (reference sequence). This CDR3 is 16 amino acids long. Trimming at V came to 4 bases and at J to 0 bases, leaving 7 bases not matched to a gene. CDR3 DNA: TGTGCCAGCAGCCTTGAACAGGGGTCTAGCACAGATACGCAGTATTTT. This encodes CASSLEQGSSTDTQYF.

The rearrangement uses TRBV28 and TRBJ1-2, with 8 bases lining up with TRBD1. CDR3 length: 12 residues. Looked up from germline, CDR1 is MDHEN and CDR2 is SYDVKM. With 8 bases clipped from V and 8 bases from J, the junction kept 7 bases outside the gene matches. The CDR3 loop reads CASHNGQGGYTF. The CDR3 nucleotides read TGTGCCAGCCACAACGGACAGGGCGGCTACACCTTC.

The chain carries TRBV7-8 and TRBJ1-2, with D possibly TRBD1 on 5 matching bases. The CDR3 spans 14 residues. Germline values: CDR1 SGHVS, CDR2 FQNEAQ. The ends were cut back, 5 bases at V and 4 bases at J, with 14 bases in the middle. The CDR3 loop is CASSQTRGSYGYTF. The CDR3 DNA follows: TGTGCCAGCAGCCAAACAAGGGGTAGCTATGGCTACACCTTC.

This clone showed up many times. The rearrangement joins TRBV4-1 to TRBJ1-2, with D perhaps TRBD1 (5 bases). V was pared by 4 bases and J by 5 bases, with 14 bases between. Germline CDR1 reads MGHRA; CDR2 reads YSYEKL. The CDR3 runs to 14 residues. DNA of the CDR3: TGCGCCAGCAGCCGGACGGGGGTTGGGTATGGCTACACCTTC. Its protein product is CASSRTGVGYGYTF.

The chain uses TRBV5-1 and TRBJ2-5, with a weak D call TRBD1 (5 bases). Trimming took off 0 bases at V and 5 bases at J, with 11 bases between the two ends. This CDR3 has 14 amino acids. CDR1 and CDR2 (germline): SGHRS, YFSETQ. In DNA, the CDR3 is TGCGCCAGCAGCTTGGCCAGTTCAGGGGAGACCCAGTACTTC. This codes for CASSLASSGETQYF.

The CDR3 DNA reads TGTGCCAGCTGCCCACTAGCGGGGGGGCCGGGTGAGCAGTTCTTC. Amino acid sequence: CASCPLAGGPGEQFF. This chain connects TRBV9 to TRBJ2-1; 13 bases align to TRBD2. V shed 7 bases, J shed 9 bases, and the junction held 10 bases outside the gene matches. CDR3 length equals 15 residues. Germline CDR1 SGDLS, CDR2 YYNGEE.

The chain carries TRBV7-2 and TRBJ1-1; D is uncertain. Trimming shortened V by 2 bases and J by 0 bases, and 7 bases separated the two germline ends. The CDR3 is 14 residues long. Per germline, CDR1 SGHTA and CDR2 FQGNSA. CDR3 coding DNA: TGTGCCAGCAGCTTACAGGCGTTGAACACTGAAGCTTTCTTT. Its protein is CASSLQALNTEAFF.

This chain uses TRBV5-4 with TRBJ2-1; TRBD2 agrees at 9 bases. The CDR3 sequence is 16 residues long. Germline loops: CDR1 SGHNT, CDR2 YYREEE (reference sequence). V trimming: 4 bases; J trimming: 8 bases; junction bases outside the gene matches: 13. In nucleotides, the CDR3 is TGTGCCAGCAGCCCTCGAAGCGGGAGGAGTAGGGATGAGCAGTTCTTC. This encodes CASSPRSGRSRDEQFF.

The chain links TRBV6-5 to TRBJ2-3; D is perhaps TRBD1 or TRBD2 (5 bases each). The CDR3 spans 12 residues. Trimming left V 6 bases short and J 4 bases short, with 8 bases between. Germline loops: CDR1 MNHEY, CDR2 SVGAGI. The CDR3 loop is CASRRGADTQYF. CDR3 in DNA: TGTGCCAGCAGGCGAGGGGCAGATACGCAGTATTTT.

The chain couples TRBV18 to TRBJ1-2; 8 nucleotides match TRBD1. CDR1 KGHSH and CDR2 LQKENI come from the germline V gene. The CDR3 contains 13 residues. Losses at the gene ends were 6 bases for V and 5 bases for J; bases not matched to a gene: 5. The CDR3 nucleotides read TGTGCCAGCTCCCCGGACAGGGATTATGGCTACACCTTC. This translates into CASSPDRDYGYTF.